The 20 T cell receptor beta chains reported below all come from one sample, sequenced in a study of molecular identifiers for immune sequencing clone quantification. TCRdb independently ran MiXCR on the PCR reads; one entry per CDR3 protein. The table lists about 640,000 distinct CDR3 sequences, about 20% of them singletons. What was sequenced was naive CD8+ T cells from blood, with Jurkat cell RNA spiked in. The subset is: FACS-sorted CD8+CD4-CCR7+CD45RA+ naive T cells. The receptors were gathered from a human donor in good health. Some libraries in this study had Jurkat cell RNA spiked in.

DNA of the CDR3: TGTGCCAGCGGGACCTGGGACGGCATGAACACTGAAGCTTTCTTT. Amino acid sequence: CASGTWDGMNTEAFF. This chain connects TRBV6-1 to TRBJ1-1, with a tentative D call TRBD1 (5 bases). Trimming left V 8 bases short and J 0 bases short, with 16 bases between. The CDR3 covers 15 residues. Germline V gene lookup returns CDR1 MNHNS and CDR2 SASEGT.

This clonotype appeared many times. The genes are TRBV6-1 and TRBJ2-7, with D hard to call. Germline CDR1 and CDR2: MNHNS and SASEGT. The V end was cut by 0 bases, the J end by 6 bases, with 6 bases between. CDR3 length: 12 residues. CDR3 sequence reads: CASSEARREQYF. CDR3 nucleotide sequence: TGTGCCAGCAGTGAAGCGCGTCGCGAGCAGTACTTC.

This clonotype was found many times. The J gene is TRBJ2-2, the V gene TRBV29-1; 8 bases are a match to TRBD1. V gave up 5 bases and J gave up 5 bases; unmatched junction bases: 4. This CDR3 is 13 amino acids long. Germline V gives CDR1 SQVTM, CDR2 ANQGSEA. Here the CDR3 reads CSVLDRETGELFF. The CDR3 DNA reads as TGCAGCGTTTTGGACAGGGAAACCGGGGAGCTGTTTTTT.

Comment on this clonotype: The junction departs from the called germline gene at one end, perhaps through a read error. V gene TRBV6-1 combines with J gene TRBJ2-7; D uncertain. CDR1 and CDR2 (germline): MNHNS, SASEGT. This CDR3 spans 13 amino acids. The CDR3 region is CVSSEPRPYEQYF. In nucleotides, the CDR3 is TGTGTCAGCAGTGAACCCAGGCCATACGAGCAGTACTTC.

This clonotype showed up just a few times. V and J are TRBV19 and TRBJ1-1, with 10 bases identical to TRBD1. The CDR3 spans 17 residues. Looked up from germline, CDR1 is LNHDA and CDR2 is SQIVND (reference sequence). The trim removed 3 bases at V and 6 bases at J, leaving 13 bases unmatched. This CDR3 is CASSILGWDRGSPEAFF. The CDR3 DNA reads as TGTGCCAGTAGTATTTTAGGGTGGGACAGGGGATCGCCTGAAGCTTTCTTT.

The V gene is TRBV9, the J gene TRBJ1-1; perhaps TRBD1 as D (5 bases). V shed 4 bases and J shed 6 bases, with 13 bases lying between them. This CDR3 region has 13 residues. Germline V gene lookup returns CDR1 SGDLS and CDR2 YYNGEE. In DNA form, the CDR3 reads TGTGCCAGCAGCAAATGGACACAGCCTGAAGCTTTCTTT. Translation: CASSKWTQPEAFF.

The V call is TRBV7-8, the J call TRBJ2-7; tentative D call: TRBD2 (5 bases). Trimming removed 3 bases from V and 3 bases from J, with 9 bases in between. The CDR3 is 13 residues long. Germline CDR1 and CDR2: SGHVS and FQNEAQ. DNA for the CDR3: TGTGCCAGCAGCTTCGGGAAAGGCTACGAGCAGTACTTC. Translation gives CASSFGKGYEQYF.

The table lists this clonotype with a few counts. The CDR3 DNA follows: TGCAGCGTAGCGACGGGACTCCAATACGAGCAGTACTTC. The encoded protein is CSVATGLQYEQYF. This chain joins TRBV29-1 and TRBJ2-7; D possibly corresponds to TRBD2 (6 bases). CDR3 length equals 13 residues. Germline V CDR1 and CDR2: SQVTM, ANQGSEA. Trimming pared 6 bases from V and 4 bases from J, leaving 16 bases between.

This clonotype was counted only a few times. The chain carries TRBV9 and TRBJ2-7, with TRBD2 matching over 8 bases. The CDR3 totals 14 residues. CDR1 and CDR2 from the germline V gene are SGDLS and YYNGEE. V lost 3 bases to trimming and J lost 5 bases; unmatched junction nucleotides: 7. The CDR3, as DNA: TGTGCCAGCAGCGAGGGACTAGGACGCGACGAGCAGTACTTC. Its protein product is CASSEGLGRDEQYF.

Regarding this clonotype: This may be a read error, as it is one base from a much larger clone. The V gene is TRBV29-1, the J gene TRBJ2-7, with D tentatively TRBD2 (6 bases). V dropped 1 base and J dropped 0 bases, with 10 bases sitting between them. CDR3 length: 14 amino acids. Looked up from germline, CDR1 is SQVTM and CDR2 is ANQGSEA. CDR3 sequence (DNA): TGCAGCGTTGAAGGCGGGACGGGCTCCTACGAGCAGTACTTC. This gives the protein CSVEGGTGSYEQYF.

This clonotype has only a few counts. This chain links TRBV20-1 with TRBJ1-1; a weak D match, TRBD1 (5 bases). This CDR3 is 17 amino acids long. The V end lost 0 bases, the J end lost 5 bases, and 22 bases lay between the germline ends. Germline CDR1 reads DFQATT; CDR2 reads SNEGSKA (reference sequence). For the CDR3, the DNA is TGCAGTGCTAGAGATTCTGAGGGACCATTTCTTGGGACTGAAGCTTTCTTT. Protein: CSARDSEGPFLGTEAFF.

This clonotype was detected ten times or more. The chain uses TRBV6-5 and TRBJ2-3; a possible D gene is TRBD1 (6 bases). Germline V CDR1 and CDR2: MNHEY, SVGAGI. CDR3 length: 15 amino acids. Deletions cut 6 bases from V and 2 bases from J, with 15 bases between. Here the CDR3 DNA reads TGTGCCAGCAGCCCAGGGGTCAGCTACACAGATACGCAGTATTTT. Its protein product is CASSPGVSYTDTQYF.

This clonotype was seen repeatedly, ten times or more. The genes are TRBV12-3 or TRBV12-4 and TRBJ1-3; D call uncertain. The V gene lost 9 bases and the J gene lost 0 bases, with 12 bases spanning the gap. The CDR3 has 14 residues. The chain's CDR3 is CASPSPHSGNTIYF. The CDR3 DNA reads as TGTGCCAGTCCCTCGCCTCACTCTGGAAACACCATATATTTT.

This clonotype was detected many times. The chain combines TRBV27 with TRBJ2-7; D unclear. V shed 5 bases and J shed 7 bases, with 12 bases lying between them. The germline V gene has CDR1 MNHEY and CDR2 SMNVEV (reference sequence). This CDR3 is 12 amino acids long. CDR3 sequence: CASSHNGLEQYF. CDR3 coding DNA: TGTGCCAGCAGTCACAACGGCCTGGAGCAGTACTTC.

This clonotype appeared many times. The chain employs TRBV19 and TRBJ2-3; TRBD2 matches at 10 bases. Looked up from germline, CDR1 is LNHDA and CDR2 is SQIVND (reference sequence). Unmatched junction bases numbered 18, after V lost 5 bases and J lost 4 bases. The length of the CDR3 is 19 residues. The CDR3 DNA is TGTGCCAGTAGTGGCCCCGGGACTAGCGTGTCAGGGGGTGCAGATACGCAGTATTTT. As protein: CASSGPGTSVSGGADTQYF.

This clonotype was recorded only once. A much larger clonotype is one base distant, so this may be a read error. The chain links TRBV24-1 to TRBJ2-1, with a weak D call TRBD1 (6 bases). Per the germline V gene, CDR1 is KGHDR and CDR2 is SFDVKD. Trimming took 4 bases from V and 6 from J, leaving 12 bases between them. The CDR3 runs 14 residues. The CDR3 protein is CATSETDSTNEQFF. In DNA form, the CDR3 reads TGTGCCACCAGTGAAACGGACAGCACCAATGAGCAGTTCTTC.

This clonotype showed up many times. This rearrangement joins TRBV7-6 to TRBJ2-3; weak D call: TRBD2 (6 bases). Germline CDR1 SGHVS, CDR2 FNYEAQ. This CDR3 contains 16 residues. V dropped 1 base and J dropped 5 bases, with 16 bases sitting between them. CDR3 region: CASSLVGGPPQDTQYF. In DNA, the CDR3 is TGTGCCAGCAGCTTAGTGGGAGGACCCCCTCAAGATACGCAGTATTTT.

This clonotype was seen many times. This sequence joins TRBV19 and TRBJ1-1; tentatively, D is TRBD1 (6 bases). CDR3 length equals 15 residues. V was clipped by 9 bases and J by 0 bases, with 17 bases between them. Germline assignment: CDR1 LNHDA and CDR2 SQIVND (reference sequence). The CDR3, as DNA: TGTGCCAGCAGCCCCTCGACAGGAATGAACACTGAAGCTTTCTTT. Translating gives CASSPSTGMNTEAFF.

This clonotype showed up just a few times. The chain has TRBV6-5 and TRBJ2-7; D is undetermined. CDR3 length: 15 residues. With 0 bases removed from V and 3 bases from J, the gap between germline ends came to 12 bases. CDR1 MNHEY and CDR2 SVGAGI come from the germline V gene. The CDR3 here is CASSYSGYALYEQYF. DNA for the CDR3: TGTGCCAGCAGTTACTCGGGGTATGCGCTCTACGAGCAGTACTTC.

This clonotype was detected ten times or more. CDR3 DNA sequence: TGTGCCAGCAGCTTACCCCGACAGGGGTTATACGAGCAGTACTTC. Translating gives CASSLPRQGLYEQYF. The chain employs TRBV7-9 and TRBJ2-7; TRBD1 aligns across 8 bases. The germline gives CDR1 SEHNR, CDR2 FQNEAQ (reference sequence). The J segment lost 4 bases and the V segment lost 2 bases, leaving 7 bases of the junction unmatched. The length of the CDR3 is 15 residues.